The T cell receptor beta chain under discussion was sequenced for a study of cytomegalovirus exposure and HLA in healthy donors. Study information: From donors who were HLA-typed, an early data release held 70 million to 90 million unique TCRs. Study-wide findings and caveats: CMV serostatus was the only immune exposure information that was available. With high specificity and sensitivity, the classifier reportedly diagnosed cytomegalovirus status.

Primers included in the PCR were 60 Vbeta and 13 Jbeta primers. Original methodology: Later work found 65 million to 85 million unique TCR beta chains, with 9.5 million to 12 million shared. Profiled with immunoSEQ multiplex PCR; TCRdb holds only in-frame clones, not every one. That table gives V, J and clone size, and the DNA gave D and trimming. In the table there are about 150,000 clones, 76% of which are singletons. The germline V gene has CDR1 SGHTS and CDR2 YDEGEE. V lost 7 bases and J 2 bases, leaving 7 bases between the germline ends. The CDR3 is 13 residues long. This clone was detected only once. Antigen specificity is unknown.

The chain links TRBV5-8 to TRBJ2-6; no clear D. Sequenced: PBMCs. The receptor comes from a male donor in good health and CMV-seronegative. As DNA, the CDR3 is TGTGCCAGCTTCCTTACTGGGGCCAACGTCCTGACTTTC. This gives the protein CASFLTGANVLTF.